Below, 10 T cell receptor beta chains from the same sample are listed, as sequenced in a study of blood T cells in healthy people across ages. Next came a second PCR, run for about 7 to 11 cycles, which used a sample-barcoded 5' primer along with a J-beta primer mix. TCRdb processed the 5' RACE reads anew with MiXCR; each CDR3 protein has one entry. The sample lists 800,000 or so distinct CDR3 sequences, roughly 25% seen once, with 3% to 4% in the top ten. These same records also appear under a second study, on T cells of mothers and their children.

The sequenced material came from blood. These receptor sequences come from a boy younger than 18 in good health.

J is TRBJ2-7 and V is TRBV7-6, with 10 bases fitting TRBD1. V was clipped by 5 bases and J by 4 bases; unmatched bases: 11. Looked up from germline, CDR1 is SGHVS and CDR2 is FNYEAQ. The CDR3 is made up of 16 amino acids. CDR3 DNA sequence: TGTGCCAGCAGCCCACTTGCGGGACAGGGGTTGTACGAGCAGTACTTC. Translating gives CASSPLAGQGLYEQYF. Full variable domain (outside the CDR3, taken from reference TRBV7-6 and TRBJ2-7): GAGVSQSPRYKVTKRGQDVALRCDPISGHVSLYWYRQALGQGPEFLTYFNYEAQQDKSGLPNDRFSAERPEGSISTLTIQRTEQRDSAMYRCASSPLAGQGLYEQYFGPGTRLTVT.

This chain connects TRBV29-1 to TRBJ2-1, with a tentative D call TRBD2 (6 bases). Deletions cut 4 bases from V and 6 bases from J, with 10 bases between. The CDR3 runs 12 residues. Germline CDR1 reads SQVTM; CDR2 reads ANQGSEA. DNA for the CDR3: TGCAGCGTTGTCGGAGGGCCCAATGAGCAGTTCTTC. This translates into CSVVGGPNEQFF.

The chain couples TRBV9 to TRBJ1-2, with no clear D. V was pared by 3 bases and J by 3 bases, with 9 bases between. Germline assignment: CDR1 SGDLS and CDR2 YYNGEE. The CDR3 runs to 13 residues. The CDR3 DNA sequence: TGTGCCAGCAGCGCCCGACAAGACTATGGCTACACCTTC. Encoded protein: CASSARQDYGYTF. Combining the CDR3 with reference TRBV9 and TRBJ1-2 gives the whole variable domain DSGVTQTPKHLITATGQRVTLRCSPRSGDLSVYWYQQSLDQGLQFLIQYYNGEERAKGNILERFSAQQFPDLHSELNLSSLELGDSALYFCASSARQDYGYTFGSGTRLTVV.

The V call is TRBV7-9, the J call TRBJ2-3; D is unclear. V was shortened by 0 bases and J by 4 bases, with 8 bases between the two germline ends. CDR1 SEHNR and CDR2 FQNEAQ come from the germline V gene (reference sequence). The CDR3 is made up of 14 amino acids. CDR3 region: CASSLATTSDTQYF. CDR3 in DNA: TGTGCCAGCAGCTTAGCAACTACGTCAGATACGCAGTATTTT.

This clonotype was detected only a few times. The chain links TRBV5-1 to TRBJ2-5, with D unresolved. Per the germline V gene, CDR1 is SGHRS and CDR2 is YFSETQ. V gave up 0 bases and J gave up 5 bases, with 14 bases separating them. There are 15 residues in the CDR3. The CDR3 is CASSLVPPNVETQYF. The CDR3 DNA is TGCGCCAGCAGCTTGGTACCCCCTAACGTGGAGACCCAGTACTTC.

The chain uses TRBV14 and TRBJ2-3, with D possibly being TRBD2 (5 bases). Germline V lookup: CDR1 SGHDN, CDR2 FVKESK. The ends were cut back, 1 base at V and 2 bases at J, with 13 bases in the middle. The CDR3 has 16 residues. The CDR3 region is CASSQVSGLPTDTQYF. CDR3 bases: TGTGCCAGCAGCCAAGTTTCCGGACTTCCCACAGATACGCAGTATTTT.

Only a few counts were recorded for this clonotype. The rearrangement links TRBV5-6 to TRBJ2-5; D perhaps matches TRBD2 (6 bases). Germline assignment: CDR1 SGHDT and CDR2 YYEEEE. This CDR3 comprises 18 residues. V lost 0 bases, J lost 2 bases, and 20 bases lay in between. This chain's CDR3 is CASSLDRAAGPSQETQYF. CDR3 DNA sequence: TGTGCCAGCAGCTTGGATAGGGCCGCGGGACCGTCACAAGAGACCCAGTACTTC.

J is TRBJ2-5 and V is TRBV9; 9 nucleotides match TRBD2. The CDR3 spans 15 residues. The germline V gene has CDR1 SGDLS and CDR2 YYNGEE. The V segment lost 3 bases and the J segment 7 bases; nucleotides outside the gene matches: 10. In DNA, the CDR3 is TGTGCCAGCAGCGCCGGGACTAGCTCAAAGGGGACCCAGTACTTC. Translated, it gives CASSAGTSSKGTQYF.

The rearrangement uses TRBV6-6 and TRBJ2-7, with D perhaps TRBD2 (5 bases). There are 16 residues in the CDR3. Trimming shortened V by 2 bases and J by 4 bases, and 18 bases separated the two germline ends. The germline V gene encodes CDR1 MNHNY and CDR2 SVGAGI (reference sequence). The CDR3 DNA reads TGTGCCAGCAGTTACGAGGGTGTCCGCATGGTGTACGAGCAGTACTTC. Residues: CASSYEGVRMVYEQYF.

At least ten counts were recorded for this clonotype. J is TRBJ2-3 and V is TRBV6-5; D not resolved. The V end lost 2 bases, the J end lost 5 bases, and 5 bases lay between the germline ends. Germline lookup yields CDR1 MNHEY and CDR2 SVGAGI. The CDR3 extends over 12 amino acids. The CDR3 nucleotides are TGTGCCAGCAGTTACGATGGAGATACGCAGTATTTT. Protein sequence: CASSYDGDTQYF.